The source of this T cell receptor (beta chain) is a study of metastatic and nonmetastatic thyroid tumors. Whole-study context: The study looked at repertoires side by side in blood and in tumor or nodule tissue from malignant and benign thyroid patients.

Germline V gene sequence: CDR1 SNHLY, CDR2 FYNNEI. V dropped 6 bases and J dropped 6; count of bases not matched to a gene: 10. This CDR3 region has 14 residues. In this sample, this clone turned up many times. Antigen unknown. Original analysis: The authors used CDR3 differences across clinicopathological groups to build a distant-metastasis classifier for papillary thyroid cancer. Using MiXCR, TCRdb re-called clones from the PCR reads. TCRdb, not the original authors, processed these V and J calls. Of around 12,000 clones listed, around a quarter are singletons. Ahead of thyroid surgery, no patient had received treatment of any kind. Study-level points and caveats: Across blood and tumor, TCR beta diversity in malignant thyroid tumors was reportedly significantly higher than in benign nodules.

This sequence was found in a female donor with papillary thyroid cancer or a benign thyroid nodule (not recorded which). Some clones in this sample may be carry-over from other donors' samples. The chain employs TRBV2 and TRBJ2-5; 7 bases are a match to TRBD1. Material: tumor tissue. The CDR3 here is CASRGTVLGKTQYF. DNA for the CDR3: TGTGCCAGCAGGGGGACAGTCCTAGGGAAGACCCAGTACTTC.